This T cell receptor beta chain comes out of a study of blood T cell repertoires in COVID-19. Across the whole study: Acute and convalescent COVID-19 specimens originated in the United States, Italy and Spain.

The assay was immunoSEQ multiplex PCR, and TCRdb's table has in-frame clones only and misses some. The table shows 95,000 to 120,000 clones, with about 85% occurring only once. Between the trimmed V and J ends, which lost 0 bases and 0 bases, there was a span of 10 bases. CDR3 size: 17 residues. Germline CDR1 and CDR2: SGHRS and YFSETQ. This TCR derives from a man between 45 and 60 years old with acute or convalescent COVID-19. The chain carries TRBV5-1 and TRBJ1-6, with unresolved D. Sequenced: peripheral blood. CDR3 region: CASSLALTGSYNSPLHF. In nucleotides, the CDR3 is TGCGCCAGCAGCTTGGCGTTGACGGGCTCCTATAATTCACCCCTCCACTTT.